These T cell receptor beta chains were read from a single sample in a study of T cells after yellow fever vaccination. TCRdb ran MiXCR on the 5' RACE reads and lists one entry per CDR3 protein. This sample has approximately 600,000 distinct CDR3 sequences, with about 12% found just once. The sequencing used PBMCs, collected on the day of the yellow fever booster vaccination. The origin of the receptors is a man aged 25 to 40 who received the YFV17D yellow fever vaccine. The CDR3 runs from the conserved cysteine through the conserved F or W. The D gene is left open where the match is weak. Clone size is stated in some rows and not others, as once, few, many or a class when expanded.

clone size	V gene	D gene	J gene	CDR3 DNA	CDR3 protein
few	TRBV20-1	-	TRBJ1-5	TGCAGTGCCCCTCGGGGGGGCAGGAGCAATCAGCCCCAGCATTTT	CSAPRGGRSNQPQHF
-	TRBV28	-	TRBJ2-4	TGTGCCAGCAGTCCGACGACGAGTGGAGGGGGCAAAAACATTCAGTACTTC	CASSPTTSGGGKNIQYF
few	TRBV20-1	TRBD2	TRBJ2-1	TGCAGTGCTCCCTCCGGGACTAGCGGGAGCAATGAGCAGTTCTTC	CSAPSGTSGSNEQFF
-	TRBV9	-	TRBJ2-1	TGTGCCAGCAGCGTCCAGGACAATGAGCAGTTCTTC	CASSVQDNEQFF
many	TRBV20-1	TRBD2	TRBJ2-1	TGCAGTGCTAGAGATCTCAGAGCGGGAGGGTACAATGAGCAGTTCTTC	CSARDLRAGGYNEQFF
-	TRBV5-1	-	TRBJ1-1	TGCGCCAGCAGCTTGGCGGCAGGGCGGACCTATGAAGCTTTCTTT	CASSLAAGRTYEAFF
few	TRBV12-3/TRBV12-4	-	TRBJ1-1	TGTGCCAGCAGGGAAAACGGGGGCGGAACTTTCTTT	CASRENGGGTFF
few	TRBV6-1	TRBD1	TRBJ2-5	TGTGCCAGCAGAACTGCCCCGGGACAGGGTGAGGAGACCCAGTACTTC	CASRTAPGQGEETQYF
few	TRBV6-5	TRBD1	TRBJ2-1	TGTGCCAGCAGTTACGCAGGGACAGCCCCCTACAATGAGCAGTTCTTC	CASSYAGTAPYNEQFF
-	TRBV24-1	-	TRBJ2-1	TGTGCCACCAGTGATCAAGGGGCGGCCGGGCCTGAGCAGTTCTTC	CATSDQGAAGPEQFF
-	TRBV5-1	-	TRBJ1-4	TGCGCCAGCAGCTTCTCCGGGGTGAGAGAAAAACTGTTTTTT	CASSFSGVREKLFF
few	TRBV5-8	-	TRBJ1-5	TGTGCCAGCAGCTTTCCGGGAGAGCTTCAGCCCCAGCATTTT	CASSFPGELQPQHF
few	TRBV20-1	-	TRBJ2-2	TGCAGTGCTACAAAAGTAGTAAACACCGGGGAGCTGTTTTTT	CSATKVVNTGELFF
-	TRBV20-1	TRBD2	TRBJ2-1	TGCAGTGCTAGAGACCGTATCACTAGCGGAGACTCCTACAATGAGCAGTTCTTC	CSARDRITSGDSYNEQFF
many	TRBV5-1	-	TRBJ2-4	TGCGCCAGCAGCGGAGGTTCAACTGGAAACATTCAGTACTTC	CASSGGSTGNIQYF
many	TRBV4-3	TRBD2	TRBJ2-5	TGCGCCAGCAGCCAAGCTAGCGGGAGAGGGGGGGAGACCCAGTACTTC	CASSQASGRGGETQYF
-	TRBV6-1	TRBD2	TRBJ2-3	TGTGCCACCGCCCGCGGGGGTATTAGCACAGATACGCAGTATTTT	CATARGGISTDTQYF
many	TRBV4-3	TRBD2	TRBJ2-1	TGCGCCAGCAGCCAAGAATCGGGAGGCGGGAGGGCCAATGAGCAGTTCTTC	CASSQESGGGRANEQFF
-	TRBV5-1	TRBD2	TRBJ2-5	TGCGCCAGCAGCTTGGGAGGACTAGCGAACCAAGAGACCCAGTACTTC	CASSLGGLANQETQYF
few	TRBV7-2	-	TRBJ1-2	TGTGCCAGCGGTCGGGCTCCCGGAGGCTACACCTTC	CASGRAPGGYTF
few	TRBV29-1	TRBD2	TRBJ2-7	TGCAGCGTTGCGGGGGGCGAGCAGTACTTC	CSVAGGEQYF
few	TRBV3-1	-	TRBJ2-6	TGTGCCAGCAGCCCCCCGGACAGCTCTGGGGCCAACGTCCTGACTTTC	CASSPPDSSGANVLTF
-	TRBV20-1	-	TRBJ2-1	TGCAGTGCTGGGGGTCCCAGGGGTGGGGGGTTTAGGAATGAGCAGTTCTTC	CSAGGPRGGGFRNEQFF
few	TRBV6-1	TRBD2	TRBJ2-1	TGTGCCAGCAGTGAACTGACGGCGGGAGAGAGTGAGCAGTTCTTC	CASSELTAGESEQFF
few	TRBV7-2	TRBD2	TRBJ2-4	TGTGCCAGCAACGAGGGCGGGAGTGGCCGGATCATTCAGTACTTC	CASNEGGSGRIIQYF
few	TRBV24-1	TRBD1	TRBJ1-2	TGTGCCACCATGGGGGACAGTGCCTATGGCTACACCTTC	CATMGDSAYGYTF
few	TRBV7-2	-	TRBJ2-7	TGTGCCAGCAGCCTGGGTGCAGAGGTGCAGTACTTC	CASSLGAEVQYF
few	TRBV7-6	TRBD2	TRBJ2-7	TGTGCCAGCAGTTATAGCGGGAGCGATAGATACGAGCAGTACTTC	CASSYSGSDRYEQYF
-	TRBV7-9	-	TRBJ1-1	TGTGCCAGCAGCTTAGTGGAAGGGGCTAGTAGTGAAGCTTTCTTT	CASSLVEGASSEAFF
-	TRBV12-3/TRBV12-4	TRBD2	TRBJ2-5	TGTGCCAGCAGATTAGCGGGAGAAGTAGAGACCCAGTACTTC	CASRLAGEVETQYF
few	TRBV7-2	TRBD2	TRBJ2-1	TGTGCCAGCAGCTTAGGGGTAGCGGGATACAATGAGCAGTTCTTC	CASSLGVAGYNEQFF
few	TRBV20-1	-	TRBJ2-3	TGCAGTCCCGCGGTCGGGGGAGAAGGCAATACGCAGTATTTT	CSPAVGGEGNTQYF
-	TRBV30	-	TRBJ2-5	TGTGCCTGGACTTCACTCCCAGAGACCCAGTACTTC	CAWTSLPETQYF
few	TRBV20-1	-	TRBJ1-5	TGCAGTGCTGGGGATCAGCCCCAGCATTTT	CSAGDQPQHF
few	TRBV6-4	-	TRBJ2-1	TGTGCCAGCAGTGACTCTAGCAATGAGCAGTTCTTC	CASSDSSNEQFF
-	TRBV6-5	TRBD2	TRBJ2-7	TGTGCCAGCAGTTACGGCGGGAGTGAATACGAGCAGTACTTC	CASSYGGSEYEQYF
-	TRBV12-3/TRBV12-4	-	TRBJ2-3	TGTGCCAGTGTCCTTAGCACCTCTAGCACAGATACGCAGTATTTT	CASVLSTSSTDTQYF
few	TRBV18	-	TRBJ1-1	TGTGCCAGCTCACCTTATGGAAGAATGAACACTGAAGCTTTCTTT	CASSPYGRMNTEAFF
few	TRBV10-3	TRBD1	TRBJ2-3	TGTGCCATCAGTGAGAAGAGGGGGCCAGATACGCAGTATTTT	CAISEKRGPDTQYF
few	TRBV2	-	TRBJ2-7	TGTGCCAGCAGCAACGACCCACGAGGGGAGCAGTACTTC	CASSNDPRGEQYF